Listed below are T cell receptor beta chains from one sample, sequenced in a study of early T cells in non-severe SARS-CoV-2 infection. TCRdb recomputed calls from the 5' RACE reads with MiXCR, one row per CDR3 protein. The profile shows tens of thousands of distinct CDR3 sequences, around 6.1% of them singletons. The specimen comprised whole blood, sampled at baseline. These receptors were taken from an adult who was a healthcare worker with PCR-confirmed SARS-CoV-2 infection or an uninfected control (not recorded which). The CDR3 runs from the conserved cysteine through the conserved F or W. The order of the fields is V gene, CDR3 protein.

TRBV7-9 CASSLYPGLADTDTEAFF
TRBV14 CASSQDIAGTSTDTQYF
TRBV20-1 CSARVRSTQETQYF
TRBV5-1 CASSLANRGFQETQYF
TRBV7-2 CASSKDGTNQETQYF
TRBV12-3/TRBV12-4 CASSLSDSPETQYF
TRBV20-1 CSARVDSGDIQYF
TRBV11-2 CASGNDGTKQETQYF
TRBV7-2 CASRRSGGTDTQYF
TRBV20-1 CSASARRDEKLFF
TRBV19 CASRKVGAGYGYTF
TRBV7-2 CASSLTSGGSRGVEQYF
TRBV5-1 CASSTGTTRETQYF
TRBV2 CASRRDRPYNEQFF
TRBV27 CASSPQGGRDRDTQYF
TRBV4-3 CASSQDRGSNYGYTF
TRBV7-4 CASSLVRQTDRDYGYTF
TRBV10-3 CAISSEPSSYEQYF
TRBV7-3 CASSSLRNTEAFF
TRBV4-3 CASSQTLYYEQYF
TRBV11-1 CASSQTSGSNNEQYF
TRBV18 CASRTENSPLHF
TRBV30 CAWKNLYEQYF
TRBV12-3/TRBV12-4 CASSLSGTATGFF
TRBV6-4 CASSEFAGVANEQFF
TRBV7-2 CASSPQQGMYNSPLHF
TRBV6-2/TRBV6-3 CASSSSGRRPGELFF
TRBV7-2 CASSLEGGLRIHYEQYF
TRBV9 CASSVEIAGETQYF
TRBV11-1 CASSLVGVTLDEQFF
TRBV12-3/TRBV12-4 CASSLKGAGFSGNTIYF
TRBV28 CASSRVAGGGMKQYF
TRBV6-6 CASSYAGSPGELFF
TRBV2 CASSQLSTGELFF
TRBV11-2 CASSLRSLNTEAFF
TRBV20-1 CSASGTQETQYF
TRBV5-4 CASSSKNTGGIVETQYF
TRBV7-9 CASSPRGRYEQYF
TRBV4-1 CASSQGLSGGELFF
TRBV7-9 CASSLTIYEQYF
TRBV6-6 CASTSEGPATDTQYF
TRBV7-9 CASSLYSDYEQYF
TRBV7-2 CASSLSSSTDTQYF
TRBV24-1 CATSEGTNDEQFF